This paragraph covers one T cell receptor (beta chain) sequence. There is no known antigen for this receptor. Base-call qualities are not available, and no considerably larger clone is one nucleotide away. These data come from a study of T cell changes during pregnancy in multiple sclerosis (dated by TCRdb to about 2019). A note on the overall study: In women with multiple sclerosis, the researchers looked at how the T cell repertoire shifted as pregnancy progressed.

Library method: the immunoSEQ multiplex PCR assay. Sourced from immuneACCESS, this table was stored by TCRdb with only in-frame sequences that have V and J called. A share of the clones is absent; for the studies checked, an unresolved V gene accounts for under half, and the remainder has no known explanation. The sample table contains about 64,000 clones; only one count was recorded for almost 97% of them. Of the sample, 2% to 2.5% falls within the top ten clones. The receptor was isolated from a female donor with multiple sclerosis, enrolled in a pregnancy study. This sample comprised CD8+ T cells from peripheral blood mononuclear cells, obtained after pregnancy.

The DNA sequence reads TGTGCCAGCAGTCAGGGACAGGTCCCCTACGAGCAGTACTTC. Its amino acids are CASSQGQVPYEQYF. The chain is made from TRBV27 and TRBJ2-7; the junction holds 8 bases that match TRBD1. The CDR3, from cysteine to phenylalanine, totals 14 residues. Only CDR3 DNA remains: 42 bases, in frame from the first base. V has 5 bases trimmed and J has 2 bases trimmed; junction bases matching no gene number 5. For CDR1 and CDR2, the germline V gene (reference sequence) lists MNHEY and SMNVEV.